Following are 10 T cell receptor beta chains from one sample sequenced in a study of Graves' ophthalmopathy and Graves' hyperthyroidism. Amplification of TCR beta CDR3 regions used RNA transcripts. HTBI primers primed a first-round RT-PCR, and a second-round multiplex PCR followed. TCRdb ran MiXCR on the multiplex PCR reads and lists one entry per CDR3 protein. The sample lists 300,000 to 500,000 distinct CDR3 sequences; just over 15% were seen once. What was sequenced was peripheral blood. The receptor source for this set is a young woman with stable Graves' hyperthyroidism.

This chain uses TRBV18 with TRBJ1-1; D remains unclear. The germline gives CDR1 KGHSH, CDR2 LQKENI. With 2 bases removed from V and 4 bases from J, the gap between germline ends came to 8 bases. The CDR3 length is 13 residues. The CDR3 sequence is CASSPWRATEAFF. CDR3 nucleotide sequence: TGTGCCAGCTCACCATGGAGGGCCACTGAAGCTTTCTTT.

This clonotype has ten or more counts. The V gene is TRBV19, the J gene TRBJ1-1; D not certain. This CDR3 is 13 amino acids long. With 6 bases removed from V and 4 bases from J, the gap between germline ends came to 12 bases. Germline loops: CDR1 LNHDA, CDR2 SQIVND (reference sequence). The CDR3 bases are TGTGCCAGTAGGTCGGAGGGATTCACTGAAGCTTTCTTT. Encoded protein: CASRSEGFTEAFF.

This clonotype was found many times. The chain recombines TRBV10-1 with TRBJ2-7; D is perhaps TRBD2 (5 bases). The CDR3 spans 14 residues. Germline CDR1 and CDR2: WNHNN and SYGVQD (reference sequence). Deletions cut 3 bases from V and 8 bases from J, with 17 bases between. In nucleotides, the CDR3 is TGCGCCAGCAGTGACGGGGATTCTCCGGGCAAGCAGTACTTC. This codes for CASSDGDSPGKQYF.

This clonotype came up many times. The chain couples TRBV7-2 to TRBJ2-7; D could derive from TRBD1 or TRBD2 (7 bases each). Germline V gives CDR1 SGHTA, CDR2 FQGNSA. V lost 5 bases and J 4 bases, leaving 15 bases between the germline ends. The CDR3 spans 14 residues. Here the CDR3 DNA reads TGTGCCAGCAGCCCCCAGGGGGGGTGGTACGAGCAGTACTTC. Protein sequence: CASSPQGGWYEQYF.

At least ten counts were recorded for this clonotype. The V gene is TRBV6-1, the J gene TRBJ1-5, with D hard to call. CDR1 and CDR2 (germline): MNHNS, SASEGT. The V gene lost 7 bases and the J gene lost 7 bases, with 20 bases spanning the gap. The CDR3 is made up of 15 amino acids. The CDR3 nucleotides are TGTGCCAGCAATCCAACAAAGCCGAGCGGGCAGCCCCAGCATTTT. As protein: CASNPTKPSGQPQHF.

This clonotype was detected only a few times. V gene TRBV10-3 combines with J gene TRBJ1-1; 7 positions match TRBD1. Per germline, CDR1 ENHRY and CDR2 SYGVKD. Trimming removed 0 bases from V and 7 bases from J; junction bases left unmatched: 2. The CDR3 has 13 residues. The CDR3 spells CAISESGDSEAFF. The CDR3 nucleotides read TGTGCCATCAGTGAGTCCGGGGACAGTGAAGCTTTCTTT.

This clonotype showed up many times. The chain has TRBV11-3 and TRBJ2-7; 9 bases match TRBD1. V shed 1 base and J 0 bases; nucleotides not matched to a gene: 4. This CDR3 spans 16 amino acids. Looked up from germline, CDR1 is SGHNT and CDR2 is YENEEA. CDR3 in DNA: TGTGCCAGCAGCTTAGTCGTGGACAGGGGCTCCTACGAGCAGTACTTC. The encoded protein is CASSLVVDRGSYEQYF.

This clonotype was observed at least ten times. This sequence joins TRBV5-1 and TRBJ2-5; unclear D gene. The CDR3 length is 13 residues. The germline gives CDR1 SGHRS, CDR2 YFSETQ. The V gene lost 5 bases and the J gene lost 5 bases, with 13 bases spanning the gap. This CDR3 is CASRWAFQETQYF. DNA of the CDR3: TGCGCCAGCAGGTGGGCTTTCCAGGAGACCCAGTACTTC.

V gene TRBV5-1 combines with J gene TRBJ2-2, with D tentatively TRBD2 (5 bases). CDR3 length: 17 residues. Germline V CDR1 and CDR2: SGHRS, YFSETQ. The V and J ends lost 0 bases and 2 bases respectively, with 14 bases between them. CDR3 sequence reads: CASSLGLLLQNTGELFF. CDR3 DNA sequence: TGCGCCAGCAGCTTGGGACTACTACTCCAAAACACCGGGGAGCTGTTTTTT.

This clonotype was counted many times. The V gene is TRBV15, the J gene TRBJ1-2, with 8 bases lining up with TRBD1. Germline V gene sequence: CDR1 LNHNV, CDR2 YYDKDF (reference sequence). The ends lost 5 bases at V and 7 bases at J; junction bases unmatched: 18. The CDR3 covers 17 residues. The CDR3: CATSLTGTGMAHVGYTF. The CDR3 DNA is TGTGCCACCAGCCTCACCGGGACAGGAATGGCCCATGTTGGCTACACCTTC.